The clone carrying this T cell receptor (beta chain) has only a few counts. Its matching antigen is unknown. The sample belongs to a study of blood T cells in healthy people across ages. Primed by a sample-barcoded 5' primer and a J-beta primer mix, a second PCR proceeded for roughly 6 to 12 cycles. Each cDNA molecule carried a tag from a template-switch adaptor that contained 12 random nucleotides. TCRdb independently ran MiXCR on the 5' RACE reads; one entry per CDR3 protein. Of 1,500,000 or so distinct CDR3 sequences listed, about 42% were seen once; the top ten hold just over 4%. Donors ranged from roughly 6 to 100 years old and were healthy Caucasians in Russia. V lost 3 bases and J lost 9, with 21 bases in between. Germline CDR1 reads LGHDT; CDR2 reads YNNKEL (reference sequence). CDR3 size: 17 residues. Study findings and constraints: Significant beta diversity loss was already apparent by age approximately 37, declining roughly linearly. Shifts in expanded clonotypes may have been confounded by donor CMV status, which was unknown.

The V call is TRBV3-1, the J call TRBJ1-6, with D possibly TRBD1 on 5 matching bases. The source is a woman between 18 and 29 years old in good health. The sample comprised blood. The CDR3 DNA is TGTGCCAGCAGCCACACAGGCATCGCCCTCCTGGTTTCACCCCTCCACTTT. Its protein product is CASSHTGIALLVSPLHF.